The TCR beta chain described here comes from a study of shared clonotypes between healthy human individuals. The V gene end was trimmed by 10 bases and the J gene end by 3 bases; junction bases not matched to a gene: 7. This CDR3 contains 13 residues. Germline-derived CDR1 and CDR2 are WSHSY and SAAADI. This clone was counted between two and nine times. No antigen is known for it. The study separated CD4+ cells into CD45RA+ naive and CD45RA-negative memory subsets. The table came from immunoSEQ multiplex PCR; TCRdb's copy has only in-frame clones and leaves some out. This sample yields fewer than 850,000 clones, of which around 72% are seen a single time; 1.5% to 2% belongs to the top ten. The study, taken as a whole, reports: As a rule, naive subsets had a larger estimated richness than memory subsets. It was the non-shared clonotypes that had lower generation probabilities than clonotypes shared by all four donors.

This sequence originates from a young woman in good health. Specimen: memory CD4+ T cells sorted from blood. As for subset: CD45RA-negative fraction. The chain is built from TRBV10-2 and TRBJ1-2, with 8 bases identical to TRBD1. The CDR3 region has the DNA TGCGCCACCGCCCGGGGACAGGACTATGGCTACACCTTC. Its translation: CATARGQDYGYTF.